The present entry profiles one T cell receptor beta chain with its context. Its specificity is unknown. This specimen comes from a study of metastatic and nonmetastatic thyroid tumors. About the study: Repertoire data that came from the blood and tumor or nodule tissue of malignant and benign thyroid patients were compared.

Trimming shortened V by 2 bases and J by 0 bases, and 4 bases separated the two germline ends. The CDR3 spans 13 residues. CDR1 and CDR2 (germline): SGHAT, FQDESV (reference sequence). General study results and limits: TCR beta diversity was reportedly significantly higher in malignant thyroid tumors than benign nodules, in blood and tumor.

Thyroid surgery had not been preceded by any treatment in any patient. MiXCR reprocessed the PCR reads for TCRdb. Among around 5,000 clones listed, 20% to 30% were seen once. The sequence was obtained from a male donor with papillary thyroid cancer or a benign thyroid nodule (not recorded which). Some clones in this sample may be carry-over from other donors' samples. The V and J genes are TRBV11-1 and TRBJ1-1, with D unresolved. The sample consisted of adjacent normal tissue. In DNA, the CDR3 is TGTGCCAGCAGCTTATCCATGAACACTGAAGCTTTCTTT. Translation: CASSLSMNTEAFF.